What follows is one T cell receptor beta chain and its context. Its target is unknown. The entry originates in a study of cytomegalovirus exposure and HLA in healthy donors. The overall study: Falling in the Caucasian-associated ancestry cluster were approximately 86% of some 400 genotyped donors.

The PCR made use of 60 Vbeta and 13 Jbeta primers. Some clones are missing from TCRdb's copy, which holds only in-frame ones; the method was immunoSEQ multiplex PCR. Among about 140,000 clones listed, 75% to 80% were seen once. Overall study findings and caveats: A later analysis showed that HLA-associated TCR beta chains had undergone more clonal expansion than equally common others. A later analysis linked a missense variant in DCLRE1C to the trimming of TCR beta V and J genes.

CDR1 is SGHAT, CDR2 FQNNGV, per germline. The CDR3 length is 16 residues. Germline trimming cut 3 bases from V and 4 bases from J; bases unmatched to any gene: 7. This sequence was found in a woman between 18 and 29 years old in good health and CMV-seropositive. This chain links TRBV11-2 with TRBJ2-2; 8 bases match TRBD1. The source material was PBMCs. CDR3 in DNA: TGTGCCAGCAGCTTTCGACAGGGGAAGAGCACCGGGGAGCTGTTTTTT. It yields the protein CASSFRQGKSTGELFF.